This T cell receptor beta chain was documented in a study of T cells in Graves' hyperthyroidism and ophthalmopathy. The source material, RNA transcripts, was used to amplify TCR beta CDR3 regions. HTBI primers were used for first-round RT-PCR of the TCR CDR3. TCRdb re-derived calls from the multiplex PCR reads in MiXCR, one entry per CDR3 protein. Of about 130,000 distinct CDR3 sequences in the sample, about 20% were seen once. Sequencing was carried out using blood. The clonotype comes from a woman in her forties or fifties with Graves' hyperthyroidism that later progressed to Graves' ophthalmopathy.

The CDR3 region is CSARDFGVAKNIQYF. The CDR3 DNA is TGCAGTGCTAGAGATTTCGGGGTAGCCAAAAACATTCAGTACTTC. The genes are TRBV20-1 and TRBJ2-4; possibly TRBD2 for D (5 bases). Per the germline V gene, CDR1 is DFQATT and CDR2 is SNEGSKA (reference sequence). V was clipped by 0 bases and J by 0 bases, with 9 bases between them. The CDR3 has 15 residues.